This entry concerns a single T cell receptor (beta chain). There is no known antigen for this receptor. Qualities for individual bases were not recorded, and no much larger clone is one base off. CDR1 LGHNA and CDR2 YNFKEQ were looked up in the germline V gene. V trim: 4 bases; J trim: 6 bases; unmatched bases: 8. CDR3 length: 14 amino acids, cysteine to valine. The kept DNA is CDR3 alone, 42 bases in frame from the first base. The immunoSEQ Assay, a bias-controlled multiplex PCR, was used to amplify TCRbeta CDR3 regions from genomic DNA. Regarding the original processing steps: Within the assay, amplification of reference gene primers was used to estimate how many nucleated cells each sample contained. To quantify the absolute abundance of each unique TCRbeta CDR3 rearrangement, sequence reads were collapsed and filtered. For each sample, productive Simpson clonality was calculated as the square root of Simpson's diversity index over productive rearrangements. This is the immuneACCESS table as TCRdb keeps it, with only in-frame sequences that have V and J called. A part of the clones is gone; compared with another copy, unresolved V genes explain less than half, and the rest is unexplained. V and J calls and clone size come straight from that table; D and trimming were deduced from the DNA. For this sample the table gives under 200,000 clones, of which 80% to 95% were detected only once. The ten largest clones take up 0.5% to 0.6% of the sample.

This sample is part of a study of blood T cell repertoires in COVID-19 (TCRdb year 2020). Some background on the complete study: Samples covering the acute and convalescent phases of COVID-19 were provided by collaborators in the United States, Italy and Spain. Where HLA class I and class II types were available, the types were taken from metadata supplied by the sample provider, not from assay-based typing. The repertoires were released in a freely available public database meant as a resource for research on the immune response to SARS-CoV-2. Nearly every sample came with metadata listing a de-identified subject ID, COVID-19 status, age in years and sex. The material from the prospective study consisted of cDNA or gDNA derived from T cells, B-cell-depleted T cells, or PBMCs. Deeply sampled blood TCRbeta repertoires from subjects exposed to, actively infected with, or recovered from COVID-19 were included in the dataset. The samples were drawn from two sources: the first 160 participants of the ongoing ImmuneRACE study, and 1,000 to 1,500 subjects contributed by 6 global collaborators. Results and caveats for the whole study, not just this receptor: Clinical and demographic metadata were provided uncurated, with the amount varying by source and participant.

Whole blood was collected in K2EDTA tubes by collaborating institutions according to the institutions' own protocols. For TCRbeta analysis, collaborators shipped samples as frozen whole blood, isolated PBMCs, or DNA extracted from either of those sample types. The rearranged chain carries TRBV4-2 and TRBJ2-7, and 8 junctional nucleotides match TRBD1. Specimen: peripheral blood. This clonotype was obtained from a man aged 50 to 59 with acute or convalescent COVID-19. The sequenced DNA: TGTGCCAGCAGCCCCCGACAGGGGATGGGCGAGCAGTACGTC. Its protein product is CASSPRQGMGEQYV.